This T cell receptor beta chain stems from a study of T cell responses to AZD1222 COVID-19 vaccine. Study outcomes and limitations: Of spike-specific TCRs, nearly half reportedly target regions left unmutated in variants. Seropositive AZD1222 recipients at baseline numbered only six or seven.

Notes on this clone: Its antigen is unknown.

From germline, CDR1 is SGHAT and CDR2 FQNNGV. The CDR3 runs to 13 residues. The V and J ends lost 0 bases and 5 bases respectively, with 5 bases between them. Method: immunoSEQ multiplex PCR; TCRdb's copy keeps in-frame clones and lacks some. The sample records 150,000 to 200,000 clones, more than 85% being singletons. The TCR was taken from an adult in good health. The V and J genes are TRBV11-2 and TRBJ2-1; D call uncertain. Sequencing was performed on peripheral blood, taken on day 0 of AZD1222 vaccination. CDR3 sequence reads: CASSLDRHNEQFF. In DNA form, the CDR3 reads TGTGCCAGCAGCTTAGATCGCCACAATGAGCAGTTCTTC.